This T cell receptor (beta chain) was identified during a study of immune evolution from preneoplasia to lung adenocarcinoma. Worth noting for this clone: Antigen: not known.

Study results and limitations: Top clone frequencies peaked in normal lung, apparently declining through invasive adenocarcinoma. Normal lung had highest clonality; later lesions appeared denser, more diverse.

Measured with immunoSEQ multiplex PCR; TCRdb has only the in-frame clones, and not every one. Among several thousand clones listed, 78% were seen once. The V end was cut by 4 bases, the J end by 3 bases, with 7 bases between. The CDR3 is 12 residues long. Germline values: CDR1 SGDLS, CDR2 YYNGEE. This chain links TRBV9 with TRBJ1-2, with unresolved D. The receptor was isolated from a person aged 70 to 85 with lung adenocarcinoma. Source material: FFPE adjacent normal lung tissue. The chain's CDR3 is CASSTPHYGYTF. The CDR3 coding sequence is TGTGCCAGCAGCACACCCCACTATGGCTACACCTTC. Based on the CDR3 plus reference TRBV9 and TRBJ1-2, the full variable domain is DSGVTQTPKHLITATGQRVTLRCSPRSGDLSVYWYQQSLDQGLQFLIQYYNGEERAKGNILERFSAQQFPDLHSELNLSSLELGDSALYFCASSTPHYGYTFGSGTRLTVV.